The 27 T cell receptor beta chains listed next were all sequenced from one sample in a study of OX40 agonist ivuxolimab in advanced cancers. Using immunoSEQ multiplex PCR, the repertoire was profiled, and TCRdb retains in-frame clones only, with some absent. The sample lists approximately 110,000 clones, 85% to 95% seen once, with roughly 0.85% in the top ten. Here the sequenced sample was CD4+ or CD8+ T cells sorted from blood, taken in a trial of the OX40 agonist ivuxolimab. These receptors were obtained from an adult with an advanced solid tumor such as melanoma, head and neck, liver or kidney cancer.

The V and J genes are TRBV11-2 and TRBJ2-1; possibly TRBD2 for D (5 bases). This CDR3 region has 10 residues. Germline V gene lookup returns CDR1 SGHAT and CDR2 FQNNGV. Between the trimmed V and J ends, which lost 11 bases and 8 bases, there was a span of 10 bases. CDR3 bases: TGTGCCTCTGGAGGCTATGAGCAGTTCTTC. It translates to CASGGYEQFF. The full variable domain, with the rest looked up from reference TRBV11-2 and TRBJ2-1, is EAGVAQSPRYKIIEKRQSVAFWCNPISGHATLYWYQQILGQGPKLLIQFQNNGVVDDSQLPKDRFSAERLKGVDSTLKIQPAKLEDSAVYLCASGGYEQFFGPGTRLTVL.

This chain links TRBV28 with TRBJ2-5, with a possible D match to TRBD2 (6 bases). There are 15 residues in the CDR3. Germline CDR1 and CDR2: MDHEN and SYDVKM. V was cut by 3 bases and J by 5 bases, with 16 bases left in between. CDR3 nucleotide sequence: TGTGCCAGCAGTTTTCCCGGGAGTCGGGGGGAGACCCAGTACTTC. This gives the protein CASSFPGSRGETQYF.

This rearrangement joins TRBV2 to TRBJ2-2; TRBD2 aligns across 7 bases. Trimming at V came to 7 bases and at J to 3 bases, leaving 5 bases not matched to a gene. The CDR3 length is 14 residues. Germline CDR1 SNHLY, CDR2 FYNNEI. CDR3 sequence (DNA): TGTGCCAGCATGGAACTAGCGTACACCGGGGAGCTGTTTTTT. Translating it yields CASMELAYTGELFF. Using reference TRBV2 and TRBJ2-2 for the parts outside the CDR3, the full variable domain is EPEVTQTPSHQVTQMGQEVILRCVPISNHLYFYWYRQILGQKVEFLVSFYNNEISEKSEIFDDQFSVERPDGSNFTLKIRSTKLEDSAMYFCASMELAYTGELFFGEGSRLTVL.

CDR3 nucleotide sequence: TGTGCCAGCAGCCCGACAGGGGGTGGCTACACCTTC. Amino acid sequence: CASSPTGGGYTF. The chain carries TRBV5-4 and TRBJ1-2, with TRBD1 identical over 9 bases. This CDR3 has 12 amino acids. After removal of 4 bases from V and 7 bases from J, the junction contained 2 bases not matched to a gene. Germline V gene data show CDR1 as SGHNT and CDR2 as YYREEE (reference sequence).

This clone was detected once. The V and J genes are TRBV30 and TRBJ1-2; D gene unclear. The CDR3 runs to 16 residues. Trimming stripped 4 bases from V and 0 bases from J, with 18 bases between. Germline V gene data show CDR1 as GTSNPN and CDR2 as SVGIG (reference sequence). The CDR3 spells CAWKWHTQIANYGYTF. The CDR3 DNA sequence: TGTGCCTGGAAGTGGCATACTCAGATAGCTAACTATGGCTACACCTTC.

This clone was observed a handful of times. The chain is built from TRBV9 and TRBJ1-4; TRBD1 matches 8 bases. This CDR3 contains 15 residues. Germline V gene data show CDR1 as SGDLS and CDR2 as YYNGEE. Unmatched junction bases numbered 4, after V lost 0 bases and J lost 6 bases. CDR3 coding DNA: TGTGCCAGCAGCGTAGCAGGGACAGGATATGAAAAACTGTTTTTT. Translating gives CASSVAGTGYEKLFF.

This clone was counted a single time. The rearrangement links TRBV4-1 to TRBJ1-5; 8 nucleotides match TRBD1. The CDR3 is made up of 16 amino acids. J was trimmed by 6 bases and V by 1 base; bases with no gene match: 8. Germline V gene lookup returns CDR1 MGHRA and CDR2 YSYEKL. This chain's CDR3 is CASSQAQTGAGQPQHF. The DNA for the CDR3 is TGCGCCAGCAGCCAAGCTCAGACAGGGGCCGGTCAGCCCCAGCATTTT.

The chain has TRBV13 and TRBJ2-7; D gene uncertain. The length of the CDR3 is 14 residues. Trimming took 2 bases from V and 0 from J, leaving 8 bases between them. Germline CDR1 is PRHDT and CDR2 is FYEKMQ (reference sequence). CDR3: CASSLSVLSYEQYF. The CDR3 bases are TGTGCCAGCAGCTTATCCGTCCTCTCCTACGAGCAGTACTTC.

V gene TRBV6-1 combines with J gene TRBJ2-5; TRBD2 aligns across 11 bases. The CDR3 runs 17 residues. V shed 4 bases and J 4 bases; nucleotides not matched to a gene: 11. The germline V gene encodes CDR1 MNHNS and CDR2 SASEGT. CDR3 loop: CASSVPLLAGGSETQYF. In DNA form, the CDR3 reads TGTGCCAGCAGTGTTCCTCTCCTAGCGGGAGGTTCAGAGACCCAGTACTTC.

This sequence joins TRBV9 and TRBJ1-4; D uncertain. Trimming shortened V by 3 bases and J by 8 bases, and 8 bases separated the two germline ends. This CDR3 comprises 12 residues. In germline, CDR1 is SGDLS, CDR2 YYNGEE. The CDR3 DNA follows: TGTGCCAGCAGCGGAGGAGGGGAAAAACTGTTTTTT. Translation gives CASSGGGEKLFF.

The J gene is TRBJ2-4, the V gene TRBV9; 8 bases agree with TRBD2. This CDR3 spans 14 amino acids. V gave up 0 bases and J gave up 8 bases; unmatched junction bases: 4. CDR1 is SGDLS, CDR2 YYNGEE, per germline. The CDR3 region is CASSVGNSGDIQYF. CDR3 nucleotides: TGTGCCAGCAGCGTAGGAAATAGCGGGGACATTCAGTACTTC.

This sequence joins TRBV5-8 and TRBJ2-1; 8 positions agree with TRBD2. Germline V gene data show CDR1 as SGHTS and CDR2 as YDEGEE. The V segment lost 2 bases and the J segment 2 bases; nucleotides outside the gene matches: 6. This CDR3 has 16 residues. This chain's CDR3 is CASSFPPAGAYNEQFF. CDR3 bases: TGTGCCAGCAGCTTCCCGCCAGCGGGAGCCTACAATGAGCAGTTCTTC.

J is TRBJ1-5 and V is TRBV28, with 9 bases identical to TRBD1. The CDR3 has 15 residues. Per the germline V gene, CDR1 is MDHEN and CDR2 is SYDVKM. J gave up 5 bases and V 6 bases, and 8 bases lay outside the gene matches. The CDR3 is CASSSTGGRDQPQHF. The DNA for the CDR3 is TGTGCCAGCAGCAGTACAGGGGGCCGGGATCAGCCCCAGCATTTT.

V gene TRBV28 combines with J gene TRBJ1-2, with D hard to call. The CDR3 loop spans 14 amino acids. V gave up 7 bases and J gave up 0 bases, with 12 bases separating them. The V gene's germline CDR1 is MDHEN and CDR2 SYDVKM. CDR3 sequence: CASNMDGSNYGYTF. DNA of the CDR3: TGTGCCAGCAATATGGACGGTTCTAACTATGGCTACACCTTC.

This chain connects TRBV30 to TRBJ2-1; 7 positions agree with TRBD2. Germline CDR1 GTSNPN, CDR2 SVGIG (reference sequence). J was trimmed by 0 bases and V by 8 bases; bases with no gene match: 19. There are 18 residues in the CDR3. CDR3 protein: CAGGIGRAGAVSYNEQFF. The CDR3 DNA reads as TGTGCCGGGGGGATCGGACGGGCGGGAGCGGTCTCCTACAATGAGCAGTTCTTC.

The V and J genes are TRBV6-5 and TRBJ2-7; the match to TRBD2 covers 12 bases. The germline CDR1 and CDR2 sequences are MNHEY and SVGAGI. This CDR3 spans 16 amino acids. J was trimmed by 2 bases and V by 4 bases; bases with no gene match: 6. CDR3 amino acids: CASSSTSGGFPYEQYF. In DNA form, the CDR3 reads TGTGCCAGCAGTTCCACTAGCGGGGGGTTCCCCTACGAGCAGTACTTC.

The rearrangement uses TRBV6-6 and TRBJ2-5, with 11 bases lining up with TRBD1. The CDR3 spans 15 residues. V was clipped by 3 bases and J by 11 bases; unmatched bases: 11. CDR1 and CDR2 from the germline V gene are MNHNY and SVGAGI (reference sequence). The CDR3 coding sequence is TGTGCCAGCAGTTATGCCGGGACAGGGGGAAGGGAGCAGTACTTC. This encodes CASSYAGTGGREQYF.

The chain carries TRBV27 and TRBJ2-1, with 9 bases lining up with TRBD2. The J segment lost 4 bases and the V segment lost 2 bases, leaving 9 bases of the junction unmatched. This CDR3 spans 17 amino acids. CDR1 and CDR2 (germline): MNHEY, SMNVEV (reference sequence). CDR3 region: CASSLRLAGIGYNEQFF. CDR3 nucleotide sequence: TGTGCCAGCAGTTTAAGGCTAGCGGGAATCGGTTACAATGAGCAGTTCTTC.

In this sample, this clone turned up a few times. The rearrangement uses TRBV10-1 and TRBJ1-1; 8 nucleotides agree with TRBD1. The ends lost 5 bases at V and 1 base at J; junction bases unmatched: 3. The germline gives CDR1 WNHNN, CDR2 SYGVQD (reference sequence). The CDR3 runs 14 residues. In DNA form, the CDR3 reads TGCGCCAGCAGTCCCGACAGGGGGAACACTGAAGCTTTCTTT. Encoded protein: CASSPDRGNTEAFF.

CDR3 sequence reads: CASKIQGTNEKLFF. In DNA form, the CDR3 reads TGTGCCAGCAAGATACAGGGAACTAATGAAAAACTGTTTTTT. The chain is built from TRBV2 and TRBJ1-4, with a weak D call TRBD1 (6 bases). V lost 7 bases and J 1 base, leaving 10 bases between the germline ends. CDR3 length: 14 amino acids. CDR1 and CDR2 from the germline V gene are SNHLY and FYNNEI. Variable domain in full (rest from reference TRBV2 and TRBJ1-4): EPEVTQTPSHQVTQMGQEVILRCVPISNHLYFYWYRQILGQKVEFLVSFYNNEISEKSEIFDDQFSVERPDGSNFTLKIRSTKLEDSAMYFCASKIQGTNEKLFFGSGTQLSVL.

J is TRBJ2-6 and V is TRBV4-2, with TRBD1 matching over 9 bases. Germline-derived CDR1 and CDR2 are LGHNA and YNFKEQ. The CDR3 runs 18 residues. Germline trimming cut 2 bases from V and 0 bases from J; bases unmatched to any gene: 5. This CDR3 reads CASSQTGTGPSGANVLTF. The CDR3 DNA is TGTGCCAGCAGCCAAACCGGGACAGGGCCCTCTGGGGCCAACGTCCTGACTTTC.

The gene calls are TRBV28 and TRBJ1-4, with D unclear. There are 13 residues in the CDR3. In germline, CDR1 is MDHEN, CDR2 SYDVKM. V was trimmed by 3 bases and J by 7 bases, leaving 9 bases between them. CDR3 residues: CASSFPTSEKLFF. The DNA of the CDR3 is TGTGCCAGCAGTTTCCCGACCAGTGAAAAACTGTTTTTT.

This sequence joins TRBV5-1 and TRBJ2-7; D is perhaps TRBD1 or TRBD2 (5 bases each). CDR1 and CDR2 from the germline V gene are SGHRS and YFSETQ. Between the trimmed V and J ends, which lost 0 bases and 5 bases, there was a span of 12 bases. This CDR3 region has 14 residues. The CDR3 protein is CASSLDLGGNEQYF. The CDR3 region has the DNA TGCGCCAGCAGCTTGGACCTTGGGGGTAACGAGCAGTACTTC.

Regarding this clone: A junction end diverges from the germline sequence, so it may reflect a read error. This sequence joins TRBV6-6 and TRBJ2-1, with D unresolved. The CDR3 runs to 14 residues. In germline, CDR1 is MNHNY, CDR2 SVGAGI (reference sequence). The CDR3 nucleotides read TGTGTCAGCAGTTACTCGGCCGTGGAACCTGAGCAGTTCTTC. Translation: CVSSYSAVEPEQFF.

CDR3 amino acids: CASSLQGGGTGYTF. CDR3 coding DNA: TGCGCCAGCAGCCTACAGGGAGGGGGCACTGGCTACACCTTC. This chain connects TRBV4-3 to TRBJ1-2; 7 nucleotides line up with TRBD1. The CDR3 loop spans 14 amino acids. The V and J ends lost 4 bases and 7 bases, in that order; junction bases with no gene match: 9. Germline CDR1 and CDR2: LGHNA and YSLEER.

The gene calls are TRBV10-3 and TRBJ1-1, with 7 bases lining up with TRBD1. The J segment lost 1 base and the V segment lost 8 bases, leaving 7 bases of the junction unmatched. This CDR3 is 14 amino acids long. In germline, CDR1 is ENHRY, CDR2 SYGVKD. The CDR3 nucleotides are TGTGCCATCCTCCCGGGACAGCAGAACACTGAAGCTTTCTTT. Residues: CAILPGQQNTEAFF.

This sequence joins TRBV7-3 and TRBJ2-5, with TRBD1 as a possible D gene (6 bases). Germline V gene data show CDR1 as SGHTA and CDR2 as FQGTGA. Trimming shortened V by 6 bases and J by 1 base, and 9 bases separated the two germline ends. This CDR3 is built from 13 residues. CDR3 sequence reads: CASSGTRQETQYF. The CDR3 DNA sequence: TGTGCCAGCAGTGGGACACGCCAAGAGACCCAGTACTTC. Together with reference TRBV7-3 and TRBJ2-5, the CDR3 gives the full variable domain: GAGVSQTPSNKVTEKGKYVELRCDPISGHTALYWYRQSLGQGPEFLIYFQGTGAADDSGLPNDRFFAVRPEGSVSTLKIQRTERGDSAVYLCASSGTRQETQYFGPGTRLLVL.